Reported below is one T cell receptor beta chain. Antigen unknown. At one end the junction does not follow the germline gene, possibly because of a read error. This specimen comes from a study of blood T cells in healthy people across ages. Germline CDR1 is MNHEY and CDR2 is SVGEGT. The CDR3 totals 15 residues. Study results and limitations: Because donor CMV status was unknown, expanded clonotype changes were possibly confounded.

Every donor gave roughly 9.6 milliliters of peripheral blood. No fewer than 5.5 micrograms of total RNA were isolated from every sample. With a J-beta primer mix and a sample-barcoded 5' primer, a second PCR ran about 7 to 11 cycles. MiXCR, applied by TCRdb to the 5' RACE reads, yields one record per CDR3 protein. This table has 910,000 or so distinct CDR3 sequences, 45% to 60% appearing once. The source is a woman aged 60-70 years in good health. The specimen was blood. The chain uses TRBV6-2 or TRBV6-3 and TRBJ1-1; TRBD1 matches 7 bases. The CDR3 loop is CASSDSGQANTEAFF. CDR3 nucleotides: TGTGCCAGCAGTGACTCTGGACAGGCAAACACTGAAGCTTTCTTT.